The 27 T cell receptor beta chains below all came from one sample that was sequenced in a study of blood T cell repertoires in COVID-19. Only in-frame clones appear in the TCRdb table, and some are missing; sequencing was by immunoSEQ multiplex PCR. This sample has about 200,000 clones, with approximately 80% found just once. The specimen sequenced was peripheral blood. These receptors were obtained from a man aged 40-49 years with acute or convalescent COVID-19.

The CDR3 sequence: CASSLERLQTPGNQPQHF. The CDR3 nucleotides are TGTGCCAGCAGCTTAGAGAGACTCCAGACCCCAGGCAATCAGCCCCAGCATTTT. The V call is TRBV11-2, the J call TRBJ1-5; no firm D call. CDR3 length equals 18 residues. V was trimmed by 0 bases and J by 2 bases, leaving 17 bases between them. Germline V gives CDR1 SGHAT, CDR2 FQNNGV.

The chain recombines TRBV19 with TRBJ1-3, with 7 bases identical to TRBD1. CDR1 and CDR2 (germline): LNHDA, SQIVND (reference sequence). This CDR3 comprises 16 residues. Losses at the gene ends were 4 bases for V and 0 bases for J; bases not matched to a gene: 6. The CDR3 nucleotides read TGTGCCAGTAGTACGAGGACAGGCGACTCTGGAAACACCATATATTTT. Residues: CASSTRTGDSGNTIYF.

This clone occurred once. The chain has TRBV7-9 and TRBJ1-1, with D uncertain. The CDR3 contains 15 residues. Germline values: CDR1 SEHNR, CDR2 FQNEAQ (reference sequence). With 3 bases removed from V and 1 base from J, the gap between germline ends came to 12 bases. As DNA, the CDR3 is TGTGCCAGCAGCTTCGGAAATACAGCGAACACTGAAGCTTTCTTT. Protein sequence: CASSFGNTANTEAFF.

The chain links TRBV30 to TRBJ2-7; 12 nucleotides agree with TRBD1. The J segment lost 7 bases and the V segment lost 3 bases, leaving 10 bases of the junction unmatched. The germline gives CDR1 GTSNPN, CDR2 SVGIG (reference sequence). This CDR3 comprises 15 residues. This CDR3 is CAWSVTGTGGREQYF. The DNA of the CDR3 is TGTGCCTGGAGCGTCACAGGGACAGGGGGCAGGGAGCAGTACTTC.

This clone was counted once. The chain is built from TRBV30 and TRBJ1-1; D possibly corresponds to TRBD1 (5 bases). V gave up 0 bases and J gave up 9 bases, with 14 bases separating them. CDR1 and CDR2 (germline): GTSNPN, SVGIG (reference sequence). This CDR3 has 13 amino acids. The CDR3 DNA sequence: TGTGCCTGGAGTGTACTCGGGACTGGCCAAGCTTTCTTT. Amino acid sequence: CAWSVLGTGQAFF.

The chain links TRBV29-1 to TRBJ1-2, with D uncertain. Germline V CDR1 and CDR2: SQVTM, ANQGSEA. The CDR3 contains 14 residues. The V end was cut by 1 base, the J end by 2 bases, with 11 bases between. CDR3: CSVEGRTVNYGYTF. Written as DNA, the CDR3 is TGCAGCGTTGAAGGGAGGACTGTAAACTATGGCTACACCTTC.

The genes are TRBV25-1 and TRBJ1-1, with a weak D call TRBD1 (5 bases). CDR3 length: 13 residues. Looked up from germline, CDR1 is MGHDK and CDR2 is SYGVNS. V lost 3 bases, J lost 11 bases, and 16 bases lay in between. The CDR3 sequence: CASSDGGFVTAFF. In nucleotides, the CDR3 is TGTGCCAGCAGTGACGGGGGATTCGTAACGGCTTTCTTT.

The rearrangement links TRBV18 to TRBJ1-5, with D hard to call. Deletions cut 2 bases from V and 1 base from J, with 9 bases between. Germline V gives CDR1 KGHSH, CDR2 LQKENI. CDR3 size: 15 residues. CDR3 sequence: CASSPGGESNQPQHF. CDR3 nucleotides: TGTGCCAGCTCACCAGGCGGGGAGAGCAATCAGCCCCAGCATTTT.

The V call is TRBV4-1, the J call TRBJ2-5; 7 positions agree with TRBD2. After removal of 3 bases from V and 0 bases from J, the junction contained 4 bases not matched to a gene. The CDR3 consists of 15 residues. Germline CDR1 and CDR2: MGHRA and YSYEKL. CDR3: CASSHGGGYQETQYF. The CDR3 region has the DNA TGCGCCAGCAGCCACGGGGGAGGGTACCAAGAGACCCAGTACTTC.

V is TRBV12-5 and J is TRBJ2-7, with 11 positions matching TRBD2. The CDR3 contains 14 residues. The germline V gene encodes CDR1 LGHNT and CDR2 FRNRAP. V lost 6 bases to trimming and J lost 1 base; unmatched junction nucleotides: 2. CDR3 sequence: CASGRTSGSYEQYF. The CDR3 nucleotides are TGTGCTAGTGGCCGGACTAGCGGGTCCTACGAGCAGTACTTC.

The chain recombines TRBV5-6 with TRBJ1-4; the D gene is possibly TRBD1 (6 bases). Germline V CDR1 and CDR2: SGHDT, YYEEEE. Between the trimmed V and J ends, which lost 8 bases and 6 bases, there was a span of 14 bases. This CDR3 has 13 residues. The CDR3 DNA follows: TGTGCCAGTAGGACAGAAGGGGATGAAAAACTGTTTTTT. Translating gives CASRTEGDEKLFF.

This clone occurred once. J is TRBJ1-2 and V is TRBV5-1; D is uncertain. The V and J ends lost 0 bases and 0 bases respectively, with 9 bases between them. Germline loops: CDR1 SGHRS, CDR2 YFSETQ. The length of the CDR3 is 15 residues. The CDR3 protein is CASSLVANTNYGYTF. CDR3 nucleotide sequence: TGCGCCAGCAGCTTGGTGGCAAATACTAACTATGGCTACACCTTC.

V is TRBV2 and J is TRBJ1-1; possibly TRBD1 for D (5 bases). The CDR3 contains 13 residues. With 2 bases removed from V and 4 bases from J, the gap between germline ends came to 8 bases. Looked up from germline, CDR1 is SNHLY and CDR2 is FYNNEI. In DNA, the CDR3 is TGTGCCAGCAGTGAATCGGGGGGCACTGAAGCTTTCTTT. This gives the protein CASSESGGTEAFF. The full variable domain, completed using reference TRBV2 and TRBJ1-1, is EPEVTQTPSHQVTQMGQEVILRCVPISNHLYFYWYRQILGQKVEFLVSFYNNEISEKSEIFDDQFSVERPDGSNFTLKIRSTKLEDSAMYFCASSESGGTEAFFGQGTRLTVV.

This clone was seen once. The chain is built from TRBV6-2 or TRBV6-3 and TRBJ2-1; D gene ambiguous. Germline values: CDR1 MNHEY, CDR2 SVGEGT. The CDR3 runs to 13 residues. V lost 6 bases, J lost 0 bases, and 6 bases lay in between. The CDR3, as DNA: TGTGCCAGCAGCTCACACTCCTACAATGAGCAGTTCTTC. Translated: CASSSHSYNEQFF.

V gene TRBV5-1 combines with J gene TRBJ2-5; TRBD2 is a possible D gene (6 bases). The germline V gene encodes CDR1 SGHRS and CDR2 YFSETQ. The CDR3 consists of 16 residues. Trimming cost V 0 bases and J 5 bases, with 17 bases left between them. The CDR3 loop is CASSLVEGGLPETQYF. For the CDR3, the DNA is TGCGCCAGCAGCTTGGTGGAGGGCGGCCTGCCGGAGACCCAGTACTTC.

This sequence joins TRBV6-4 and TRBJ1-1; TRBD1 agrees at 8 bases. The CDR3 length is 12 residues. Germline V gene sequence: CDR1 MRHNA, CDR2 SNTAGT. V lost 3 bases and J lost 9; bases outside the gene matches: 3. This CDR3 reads CASSERTGKAFF. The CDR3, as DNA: TGTGCCAGCAGTGAGAGGACAGGGAAAGCTTTCTTT.

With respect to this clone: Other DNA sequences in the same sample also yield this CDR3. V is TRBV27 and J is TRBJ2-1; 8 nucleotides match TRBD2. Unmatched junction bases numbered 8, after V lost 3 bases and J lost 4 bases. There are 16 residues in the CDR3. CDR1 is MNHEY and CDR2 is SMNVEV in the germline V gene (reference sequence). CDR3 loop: CASSFSGLAEYNEQFF. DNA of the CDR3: TGTGCCAGCAGTTTCTCAGGACTAGCCGAGTACAATGAGCAGTTCTTC.

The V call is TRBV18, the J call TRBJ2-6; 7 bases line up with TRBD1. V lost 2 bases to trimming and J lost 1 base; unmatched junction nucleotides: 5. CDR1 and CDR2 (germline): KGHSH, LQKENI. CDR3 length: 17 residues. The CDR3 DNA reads TGTGCCAGCTCACCAACGACAGGGAGATCTGGGGCCAACGTCCTGACTTTC. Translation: CASSPTTGRSGANVLTF.

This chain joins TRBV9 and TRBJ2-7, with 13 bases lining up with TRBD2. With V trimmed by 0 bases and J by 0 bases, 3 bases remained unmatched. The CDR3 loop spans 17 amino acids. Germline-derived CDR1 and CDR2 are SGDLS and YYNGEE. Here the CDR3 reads CASSVGGLAGYSYEQYF. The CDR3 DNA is TGTGCCAGCAGCGTAGGGGGACTAGCGGGGTACTCCTACGAGCAGTACTTC.

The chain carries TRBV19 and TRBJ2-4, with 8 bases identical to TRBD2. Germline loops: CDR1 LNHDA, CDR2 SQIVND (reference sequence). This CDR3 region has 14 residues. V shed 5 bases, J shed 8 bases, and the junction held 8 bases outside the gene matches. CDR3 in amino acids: CASSLNGRADIQYF. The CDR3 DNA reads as TGTGCCAGTAGTTTAAACGGGAGGGCCGACATTCAGTACTTC.

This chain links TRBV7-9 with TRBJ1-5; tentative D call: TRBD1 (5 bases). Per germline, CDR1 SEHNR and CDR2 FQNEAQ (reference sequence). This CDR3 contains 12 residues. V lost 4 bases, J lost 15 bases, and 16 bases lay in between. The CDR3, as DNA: TGTGCCAGCAGCTCTGGGGGGTCCGTATGGCATTTT. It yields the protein CASSSGGSVWHF.

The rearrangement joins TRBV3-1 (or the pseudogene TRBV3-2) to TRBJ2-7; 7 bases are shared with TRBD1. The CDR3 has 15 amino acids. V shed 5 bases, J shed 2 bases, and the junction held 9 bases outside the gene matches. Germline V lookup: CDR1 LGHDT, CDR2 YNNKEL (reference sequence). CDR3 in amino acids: CASSGGQLNTYEQYF. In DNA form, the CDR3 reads TGTGCCAGCAGCGGGGGACAGCTAAATACCTACGAGCAGTACTTC.

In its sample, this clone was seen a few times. CDR3 in amino acids: CASSHLTDGAVEQFF. The CDR3 DNA reads TGTGCCAGCAGCCATTTAACCGATGGGGCTGTTGAGCAGTTCTTC. The V and J genes are TRBV3-1 (or the pseudogene TRBV3-2) and TRBJ2-1; a possible D gene is TRBD1 (5 bases). The CDR3 is 15 amino acids. CDR1 LGHDT and CDR2 YNNKEL come from the germline V gene (reference sequence). Trimming removed 3 bases at V and 9 bases at J, with 18 bases between.

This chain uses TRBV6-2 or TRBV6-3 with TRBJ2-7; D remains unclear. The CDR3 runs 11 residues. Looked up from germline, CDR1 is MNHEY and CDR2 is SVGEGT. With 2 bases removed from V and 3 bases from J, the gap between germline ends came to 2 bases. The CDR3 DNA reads TGTGCCAGCAGTTACCGCTACGAGCAGTACTTC. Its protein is CASSYRYEQYF.

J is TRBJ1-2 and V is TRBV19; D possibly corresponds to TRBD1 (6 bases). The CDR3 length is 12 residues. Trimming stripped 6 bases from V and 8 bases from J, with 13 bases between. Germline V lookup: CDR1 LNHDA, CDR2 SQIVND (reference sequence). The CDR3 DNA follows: TGTGCCAGTAGCCTACAGGGTTGGGGCTACACCTTC. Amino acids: CASSLQGWGYTF.

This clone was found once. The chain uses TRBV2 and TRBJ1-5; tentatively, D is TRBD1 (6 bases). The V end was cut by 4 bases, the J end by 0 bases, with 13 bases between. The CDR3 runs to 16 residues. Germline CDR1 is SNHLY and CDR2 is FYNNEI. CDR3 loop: CASSVGGKHSNQPQHF. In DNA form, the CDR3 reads TGTGCCAGCAGTGTAGGGGGTAAACATAGCAATCAGCCCCAGCATTTT.

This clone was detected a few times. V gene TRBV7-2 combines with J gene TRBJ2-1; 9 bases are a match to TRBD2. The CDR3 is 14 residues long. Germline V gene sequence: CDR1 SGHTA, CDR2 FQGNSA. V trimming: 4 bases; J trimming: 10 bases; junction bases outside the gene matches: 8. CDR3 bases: TGTGCCAGCAGCTATTCCAGCGGGAGGAACGAGCAGTTCTTC. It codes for CASSYSSGRNEQFF.